This T cell receptor beta chain was retrieved from a study of T cells in Graves' hyperthyroidism and ophthalmopathy. Uncontrolled infection, other autoimmune disease, pregnancy or lactation disqualified patients from enrolment. Diagnosis rested on symptoms, serum thyroxine and TRAb, thyroid ultrasound, and orbital computed tomography. CDR1 and CDR2 (germline): MDHEN, SYDVKM. This CDR3 region has 17 residues. Germline trimming cut 2 bases from V and 4 bases from J; bases unmatched to any gene: 8. The TCR beta CDR3 regions underwent amplification using RNA transcripts as the source. During a first-round RT-PCR of the TCR CDR3, the HTBI primer set was used. TCRdb analysed the multiplex PCR reads with MiXCR anew, one entry per CDR3 protein. This table holds hundreds of thousands of distinct CDR3 sequences, nearly 20% found once.

V gene TRBV28 combines with J gene TRBJ1-6; 7 nucleotides agree with TRBD1. Source material: blood. The receptor's source is a man in his forties with Graves' ophthalmopathy. CDR3 nucleotides: TGTGCCAGCAGTTTAAGTGGGAGGGACAGTTATAATTCACCCCTCCACTTT. Translating gives CASSLSGRDSYNSPLHF.